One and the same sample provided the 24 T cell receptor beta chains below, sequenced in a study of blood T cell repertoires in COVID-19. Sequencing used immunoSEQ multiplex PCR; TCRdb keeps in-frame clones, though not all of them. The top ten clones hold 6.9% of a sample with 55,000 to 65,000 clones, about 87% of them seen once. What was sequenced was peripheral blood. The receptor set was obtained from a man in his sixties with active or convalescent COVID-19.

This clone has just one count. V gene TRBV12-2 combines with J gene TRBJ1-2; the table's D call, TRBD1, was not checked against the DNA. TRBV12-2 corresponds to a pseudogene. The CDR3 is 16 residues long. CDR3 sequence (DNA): TGTGCAAGTCGCTTAATCTCCCGTGGCCAGAACTATGGCTACACCTTC. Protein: CASRLISRGQNYGYTF.

The CDR3 spells CASSSDIYDGYTF. CDR3 DNA sequence: TGTGCCAGCAGCTCTGATATCTACGATGGCTACACCTTC. J is TRBJ1-2 and V is TRBV7-2, with D unclear. With 4 bases removed from V and 6 bases from J, the gap between germline ends came to 12 bases. CDR1 is SGHTA and CDR2 is FQGNSA in the germline V gene. The CDR3 consists of 13 residues.

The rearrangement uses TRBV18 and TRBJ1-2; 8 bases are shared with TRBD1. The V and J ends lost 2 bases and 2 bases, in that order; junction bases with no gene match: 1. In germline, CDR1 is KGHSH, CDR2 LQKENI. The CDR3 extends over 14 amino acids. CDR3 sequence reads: CASSPDRGNYGYTF. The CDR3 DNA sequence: TGTGCCAGCTCACCAGACAGGGGAAACTATGGCTACACCTTC.

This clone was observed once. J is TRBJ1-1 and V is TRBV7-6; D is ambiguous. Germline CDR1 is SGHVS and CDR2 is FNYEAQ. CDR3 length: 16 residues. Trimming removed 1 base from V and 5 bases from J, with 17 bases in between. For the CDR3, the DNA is TGTGCCAGCAGCTTAGAGGAGACGCCGTTAATGACTGAAGCTTTCTTT. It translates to CASSLEETPLMTEAFF.

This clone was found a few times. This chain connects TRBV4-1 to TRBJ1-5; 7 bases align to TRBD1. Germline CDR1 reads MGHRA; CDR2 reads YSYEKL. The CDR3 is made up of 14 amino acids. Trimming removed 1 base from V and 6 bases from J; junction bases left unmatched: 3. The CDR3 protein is CASSQAQGRQPQHF. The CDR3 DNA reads TGCGCCAGCAGCCAAGCACAGGGGCGTCAGCCCCAGCATTTT.

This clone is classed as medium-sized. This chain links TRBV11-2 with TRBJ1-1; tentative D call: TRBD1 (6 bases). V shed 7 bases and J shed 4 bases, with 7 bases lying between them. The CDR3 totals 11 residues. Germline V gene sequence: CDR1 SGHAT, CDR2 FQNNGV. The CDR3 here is CASTRGTEAFF. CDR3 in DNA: TGTGCCAGCACCAGGGGCACTGAAGCTTTCTTT.

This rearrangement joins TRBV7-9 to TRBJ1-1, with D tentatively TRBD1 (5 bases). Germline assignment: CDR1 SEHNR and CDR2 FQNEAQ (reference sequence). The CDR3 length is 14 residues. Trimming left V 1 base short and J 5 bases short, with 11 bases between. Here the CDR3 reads CASSLVGRVTEAFF. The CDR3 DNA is TGTGCCAGCAGCTTAGTCGGCAGGGTGACTGAAGCTTTCTTT. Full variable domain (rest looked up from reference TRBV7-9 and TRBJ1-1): DTGVSQNPRHKITKRGQNVTFRCDPISEHNRLYWYRQTLGQGPEFLTYFQNEAQLEKSRLLSDRFSAERPKGSFSTLEIQRTEQGDSAMYLCASSLVGRVTEAFFGQGTRLTVV.

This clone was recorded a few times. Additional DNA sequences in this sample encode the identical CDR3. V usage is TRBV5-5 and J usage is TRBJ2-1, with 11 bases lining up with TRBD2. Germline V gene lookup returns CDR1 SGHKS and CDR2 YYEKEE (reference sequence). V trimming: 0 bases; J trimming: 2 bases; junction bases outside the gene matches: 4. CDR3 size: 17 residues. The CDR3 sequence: CASSLELAGGPYNEQFF. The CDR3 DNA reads TGTGCCAGCAGCTTGGAGTTAGCGGGAGGGCCCTACAATGAGCAGTTCTTC.

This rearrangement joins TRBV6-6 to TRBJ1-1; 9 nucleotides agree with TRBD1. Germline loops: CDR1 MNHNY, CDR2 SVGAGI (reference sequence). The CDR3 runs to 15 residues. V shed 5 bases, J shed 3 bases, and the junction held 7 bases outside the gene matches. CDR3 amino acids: CASSTTGGSDTEAFF. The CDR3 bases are TGTGCCAGCAGTACCACAGGGGGCTCTGACACTGAAGCTTTCTTT.

CDR3: CASTPRRAGGLDTEAFF. CDR3 sequence (DNA): TGTGCCAGTACCCCTCGCCGGGCAGGGGGACTAGACACTGAAGCTTTCTTT. The chain links TRBV19 to TRBJ1-1, with 7 bases fitting TRBD1. V lost 7 bases, J lost 3 bases, and 17 bases stayed unmatched. CDR3 size: 17 residues. The germline gives CDR1 LNHDA, CDR2 SQIVND (reference sequence).

Here the CDR3 DNA reads TGTGCCAGCAGTTGGGACAGGGGAGAAAAACTGTTTTTT. Translated: CASSWDRGEKLFF. This rearrangement joins TRBV27 to TRBJ1-4; 10 bases map to TRBD1. Trimming took 4 bases from V and 8 from J; bases not matched to a gene: 1. Germline values: CDR1 MNHEY, CDR2 SMNVEV (reference sequence). The CDR3 has 13 amino acids.

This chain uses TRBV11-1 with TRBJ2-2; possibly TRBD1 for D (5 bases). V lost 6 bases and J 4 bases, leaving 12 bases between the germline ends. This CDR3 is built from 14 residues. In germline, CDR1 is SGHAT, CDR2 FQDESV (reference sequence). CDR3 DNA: TGTGCCAGCAGGGGGCTGCGGAGCACCGGGGAGCTGTTTTTT. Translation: CASRGLRSTGELFF. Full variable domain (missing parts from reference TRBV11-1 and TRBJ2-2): EAEVAQSPRYKITEKSQAVAFWCDPISGHATLYWYRQILGQGPELLVQFQDESVVDDSQLPKDRFSAERLKGVDSTLKIQPAELGDSAMYLCASRGLRSTGELFFGEGSRLTVL.

The CDR3 DNA reads as TGTGCCAGCAGTTACTCGGGACTAGCGGGAGGCGAGACCCAGTACTTC. This gives the protein CASSYSGLAGGETQYF. The gene calls are TRBV6-5 and TRBJ2-5, with TRBD2 matching 15 bases. The junction had 1 base not matched to a gene; V was cut back by 0 bases and J by 5 bases. The length of the CDR3 is 16 residues. The germline V gene has CDR1 MNHEY and CDR2 SVGAGI.

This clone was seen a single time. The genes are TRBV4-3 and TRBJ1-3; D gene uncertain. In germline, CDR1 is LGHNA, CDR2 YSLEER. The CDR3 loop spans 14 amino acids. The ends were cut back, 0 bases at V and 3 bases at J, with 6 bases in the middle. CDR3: CASSQEQFGNTIYF. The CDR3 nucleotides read TGCGCCAGCAGCCAAGAGCAGTTTGGAAACACCATATATTTT.

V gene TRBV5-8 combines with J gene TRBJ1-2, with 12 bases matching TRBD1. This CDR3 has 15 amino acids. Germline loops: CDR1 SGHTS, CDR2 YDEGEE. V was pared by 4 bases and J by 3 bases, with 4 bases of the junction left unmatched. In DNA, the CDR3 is TGTGCCAGCAGCCGGGACAGGGGGCACGACTATGGCTACACCTTC. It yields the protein CASSRDRGHDYGYTF. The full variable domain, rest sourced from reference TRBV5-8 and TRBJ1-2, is EAGVTQSPTHLIKTRGQQATLRCSPISGHTSVYWYQQALGLGLQFLLWYDEGEERNRGNFPPRFSGRQFPNYSSELNVNALELEDSALYLCASSRDRGHDYGYTFGSGTRLTVV.

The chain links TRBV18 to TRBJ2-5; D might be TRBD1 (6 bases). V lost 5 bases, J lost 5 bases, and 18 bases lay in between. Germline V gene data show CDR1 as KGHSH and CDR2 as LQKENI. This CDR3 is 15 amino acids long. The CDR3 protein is CASSEDIVGQETQYF. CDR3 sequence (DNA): TGTGCCAGCTCAGAAGACATTGTTGGACAGGAGACCCAGTACTTC.

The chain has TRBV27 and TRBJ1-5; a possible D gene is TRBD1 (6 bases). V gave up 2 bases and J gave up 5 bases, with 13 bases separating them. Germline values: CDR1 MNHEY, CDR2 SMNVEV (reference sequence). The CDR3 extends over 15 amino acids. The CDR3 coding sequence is TGTGCCAGCAGTTTAAACTCAGGGGTCTATCAGCCCCAGCATTTT. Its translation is CASSLNSGVYQPQHF.

The DNA of the CDR3 is TGTGCCAGCAGTCAACAGGGGGTTAGCAATCAGCCCCAGCATTTT. Residues: CASSQQGVSNQPQHF. The J gene is TRBJ1-5, the V gene TRBV2; 8 positions agree with TRBD1. V lost 5 bases, J lost 0 bases, and 3 bases stayed unmatched. Germline values: CDR1 SNHLY, CDR2 FYNNEI. The length of the CDR3 is 15 residues.

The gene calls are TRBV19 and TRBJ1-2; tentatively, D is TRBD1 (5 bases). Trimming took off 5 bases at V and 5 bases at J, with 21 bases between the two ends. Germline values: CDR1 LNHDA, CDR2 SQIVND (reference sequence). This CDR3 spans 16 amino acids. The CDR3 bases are TGTGCCAGTAGTCCGGACCGGGGGATCCTCGTATATGGCTACACCTTC. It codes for CASSPDRGILVYGYTF.

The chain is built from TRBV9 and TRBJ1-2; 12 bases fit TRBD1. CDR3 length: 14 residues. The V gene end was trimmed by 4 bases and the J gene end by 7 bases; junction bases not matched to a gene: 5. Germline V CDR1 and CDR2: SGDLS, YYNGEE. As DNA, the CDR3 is TGTGCCAGCAGCCCGGGACAGGGGGCGTCTGGCTACACCTTC. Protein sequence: CASSPGQGASGYTF. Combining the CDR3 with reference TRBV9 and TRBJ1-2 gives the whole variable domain DSGVTQTPKHLITATGQRVTLRCSPRSGDLSVYWYQQSLDQGLQFLIQYYNGEERAKGNILERFSAQQFPDLHSELNLSSLELGDSALYFCASSPGQGASGYTFGSGTRLTVV.

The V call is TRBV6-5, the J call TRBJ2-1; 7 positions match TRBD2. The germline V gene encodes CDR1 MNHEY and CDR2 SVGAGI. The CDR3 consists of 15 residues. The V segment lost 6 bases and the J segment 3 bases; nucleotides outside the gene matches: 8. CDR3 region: CASRPEAGRYNEQFF. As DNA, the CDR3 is TGTGCCAGCAGACCTGAAGCGGGGCGCTACAATGAGCAGTTCTTC.

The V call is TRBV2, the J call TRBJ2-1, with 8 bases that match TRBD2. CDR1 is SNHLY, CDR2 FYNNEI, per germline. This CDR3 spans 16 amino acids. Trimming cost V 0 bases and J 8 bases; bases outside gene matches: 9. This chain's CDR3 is CASSEALAGGVDEQFF. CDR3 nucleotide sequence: TGTGCCAGCAGTGAAGCGCTTGCGGGAGGTGTAGATGAGCAGTTCTTC.

CDR3 sequence reads: CDGDRVCTGNTIYF. In nucleotides, the CDR3 is TGTGATGGGGACAGAGTTTGCACTGGAAACACCATATATTTT. The rearrangement links TRBV30 to TRBJ1-3; 7 bases are a match to TRBD1. This CDR3 comprises 14 residues. Germline-derived CDR1 and CDR2 are GTSNPN and SVGIG (reference sequence).

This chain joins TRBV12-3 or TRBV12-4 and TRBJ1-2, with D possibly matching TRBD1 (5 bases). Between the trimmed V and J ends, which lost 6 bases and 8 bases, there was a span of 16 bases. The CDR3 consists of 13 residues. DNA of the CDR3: TGTGCCAGCAGCCTCGACAGTTTGAGGGGCTACACCTTC. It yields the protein CASSLDSLRGYTF.